This T cell receptor (beta chain) appears in the sequencing data of a study of blood T cell repertoires in COVID-19. As for the study in general: The analysed material was cDNA or gDNA that came from T cells, B-cell-depleted T cells, or PBMCs.

Study processing details: Estimated nucleated cell counts came from reference gene primer amplification. TCRdb's copy holds only in-frame clones and misses some; the assay was immunoSEQ multiplex PCR. V, J and clone size are those of that table, while D and trimming were read from the DNA. The sample has under 250,000 clones, around four fifths seen once; the top ten hold more than 6.5%. What was sequenced was peripheral blood. The sequence was obtained from a man aged 35-49 years with active or convalescent COVID-19.

The CDR3 DNA reads TGTGCCAGCAGCTTGTCCTACTCTGGAAACACCATATATTTT. Amino acids: CASSLSYSGNTIYF. J is TRBJ1-3 and V is TRBV5-6; D is ambiguous. Germline V gene lookup returns CDR1 SGHDT and CDR2 YYEEEE. The CDR3 is 14 residues long. V lost 1 base to trimming and J lost 0 bases, with 5 bases between them. Full variable domain (missing parts from reference TRBV5-6 and TRBJ1-3): DAGVTQSPTHLIKTRGQQVTLRCSPKSGHDTVSWYQQALGQGPQFIFQYYEEEERQRGNFPDRFSGHQFPNYSSELNVNALLLGDSALYLCASSLSYSGNTIYFGEGSWLTVV.